A selection of T cell receptor beta chains follows, all from one sample in a study of blood T cells in healthy people across ages. Using its own MiXCR run on the 5' RACE reads, TCRdb lists one record per CDR3 protein. This table holds about 1,600,000 distinct CDR3 sequences, 35% to 45% found once. The source material was blood. The receptor set was obtained from a woman in her late teens or twenties in good health. CDR3s include the opening cysteine and the closing phenylalanine or tryptophan. D genes are given only for firm matches. The size entry is marked missing in some rows and otherwise reads once, few, many or a size class.

V gene	clone size	D gene	J gene	CDR3 DNA	CDR3 protein
TRBV28	.	TRBD1	TRBJ2-3	TGTGCCAGCAGTTGCACCGACAGGGCCTTCACAGATACGCAGTATTTT	CASSCTDRAFTDTQYF
TRBV10-2	.	.	TRBJ2-1	TGCGCCAGCAAGGGCCTTCAATCCTACAATGAGCAGTTCTTC	CASKGLQSYNEQFF
TRBV2	.	.	TRBJ1-5	TGTGCCAGCAGAATAGGGGTAATGGGCAATCAGCCCCAGCATTTT	CASRIGVMGNQPQHF
TRBV11-1	.	TRBD1	TRBJ1-2	TGTGCCAGCAGCAACGGGACAGGGGGGCTGTATGGCTACACCTTC	CASSNGTGGLYGYTF
TRBV20-1	few	TRBD2	TRBJ2-1	TGCAGTGCTAGAGATCTGAGCGGGACCCCCGTCGAGCAGTTCTTC	CSARDLSGTPVEQFF
TRBV10-2	.	TRBD2	TRBJ2-1	TGCGCCAGCAGTGCGCCTAGCGGGAGGGCCCGGGAGCAGTTCTTC	CASSAPSGRAREQFF
TRBV25-1	.	TRBD2	TRBJ2-1	TGTGCCAGCAGAAAGGCTAGCGGGGGGTACAATGAGCAGTTCTTC	CASRKASGGYNEQFF
TRBV19	.	.	TRBJ2-7	TGTGCCACACACGGGAGGGGGCGATCCTACGAGCAGTACTTC	CATHGRGRSYEQYF
TRBV7-2	.	.	TRBJ1-1	TGTGCCAGCAGCTTCCCAGGTGGGGCTGAAGCTTTCTTT	CASSFPGGAEAFF
TRBV2	.	TRBD1	TRBJ1-2	TGTGCCAGCAGCCAAGACCGAGGGACAGGGTGGTTGCATGGCTACACCTTC	CASSQDRGTGWLHGYTF
TRBV28	.	.	TRBJ1-2	TGTGCCAGCAGTACCTCTCCGGAGAGGGTTGATGGCTACACCTTC	CASSTSPERVDGYTF
TRBV29-1	many	TRBD1	TRBJ2-1	TGCAGCGCCGTATGGGGCGACAGGGTGGGGAATGAGCAGTTCTTC	CSAVWGDRVGNEQFF
TRBV4-2	.	.	TRBJ2-7	TGTGCCAGCAGCCAAGCGAGTAGCGGCTCATACGAGCAGTACTTC	CASSQASSGSYEQYF
TRBV24-1	.	TRBD2	TRBJ2-7	TGTGCCACCAGTGACCAGTCTAGCGGGGATTACAATGAGCAGTACTTC	CATSDQSSGDYNEQYF
TRBV24-1	few	TRBD1	TRBJ2-3	TGTGCCTCCGGGACAGGGGTCACAGATACGCAGTATTTT	CASGTGVTDTQYF
TRBV19	.	.	TRBJ2-3	TGTGCCAGTAGTATTTCCAGCAACCTAGCAGGGGATACGCAGTATTTT	CASSISSNLAGDTQYF
TRBV20-1	.	TRBD1	TRBJ1-4	TGCAGTGCTACGGACAGGGCACGGGAAAAACTGTTTTTT	CSATDRAREKLFF
TRBV11-2	.	TRBD1	TRBJ2-3	TGTGCCAGCAGCTTACTTAGGGGACCCAGGGGGCGGGATACGCAGTATTTT	CASSLLRGPRGRDTQYF
TRBV20-1	.	.	TRBJ2-7	TGCAGTGCTAGAGATCCAGGGCCTTGCTCCTACGAGCAGTACTTC	CSARDPGPCSYEQYF
TRBV20-1	few	TRBD2	TRBJ2-5	TGCAGTGCTCCCCGTCCCGGGACTAGTGTCCGCGAGACCCAGTACTTC	CSAPRPGTSVRETQYF
TRBV6-9	few	.	TRBJ2-5	TGTGCCAGCAGTTATTCGGACGCGGCGGGGGAGACCCAGTACTTC	CASSYSDAAGETQYF
TRBV20-1	.	TRBD1	TRBJ2-3	TGCAGTGCGCAGGGGGACACAGATACGCAGTATTTT	CSAQGDTDTQYF
TRBV27	few	.	TRBJ1-5	TGTGCCAGCAGTATAAATGTGGCAGGCAATCAGCCCCAGCATTTT	CASSINVAGNQPQHF
TRBV2	.	TRBD2	TRBJ2-3	TGTGCCAGGTCCCTTGCGGGGGGGGCCTATAAATTAGATACGCGGTATTTT	CARSLAGGAYKLDTRYF
TRBV20-1	.	TRBD2	TRBJ2-1	TGCAGTGCTAGAGACGTACTAGCGGGAGTAAGCAATGAGCAGTTCTTC	CSARDVLAGVSNEQFF
TRBV27	.	.	TRBJ2-3	TGTGCCAGCAGTCAGCTATCCGACAGACCTAGCACAGATACGCAGTATTTT	CASSQLSDRPSTDTQYF
TRBV10-3	.	TRBD2	TRBJ2-1	TGTGCCATCCTTAGCGAGCGGGAGGGCAGCTCCTACAATGAGCAGTTCTTC	CAILSEREGSSYNEQFF
TRBV4-1	.	.	TRBJ2-3	TGCGCCAGCAGCCCTTGGGTGGGAGACACAGATACGCAGTATTTT	CASSPWVGDTDTQYF
TRBV21-1	.	.	TRBJ2-1	TGTGCCAGCACCGCGGGGCCCTACAATGAGCAGTTCTTC	CASTAGPYNEQFF
TRBV3-1	.	.	TRBJ2-5	TGTGCCAGCAGCAGGAAGGGATCGAAGACCCAGTACTTC	CASSRKGSKTQYF
TRBV7-2	.	TRBD2	TRBJ2-3	TGTGCCAGCAGCTTAGCGCTGGCGACTAGCGGGAGAAATACGCAGTATTTT	CASSLALATSGRNTQYF
TRBV29-1	.	TRBD1	TRBJ2-7	TGCAGCGTTGAAGGATTAGGGGGCACCTACGAGCAGTACTTC	CSVEGLGGTYEQYF
TRBV6-4	.	.	TRBJ2-5	TGTGCCAGCAGTGAAGAAGGTTTGGGTGAGCAGTACTTC	CASSEEGLGEQYF
TRBV11-2	few	.	TRBJ2-3	TGTGCCAGCAGCGGGAGTAAGTCAGAAGATACGCAGTATTTT	CASSGSKSEDTQYF
TRBV20-1	.	TRBD2	TRBJ2-7	TGCAGTGCTAAGCCACTAGCGGGGCTGGGGGCCGAGCAGTACTTC	CSAKPLAGLGAEQYF
TRBV9	.	.	TRBJ2-1	TGTGCCAGCAGCGGACAGAACTGGGATGAGCAGTTCTTC	CASSGQNWDEQFF
TRBV5-5	.	.	TRBJ1-1	TGTGCCAGCAGCTTGGATCAGGGGAACACTGAAGCTTTCTTT	CASSLDQGNTEAFF
TRBV6-2/TRBV6-3	once	TRBD2	TRBJ2-5	TGTGCCAGCAGTGCCTCTCGGGCGGGGGGTTTGAATGAGCAGTACTTC	CASSASRAGGLNEQYF
TRBV11-2	.	.	TRBJ2-7	TGTGCCAGCGGCTGGTCGAGGTCCTACGAGCAGTACTTC	CASGWSRSYEQYF
TRBV20-1	.	TRBD2	TRBJ2-5	TGCAGTGCTAGTAGGGACTACGGGTACATTCAGAACTTC	CSASRDYGYIQNF
TRBV12-3/TRBV12-4	.	.	TRBJ2-7	TGTGCCCGCAGTTATTTCGGAAAACAATACGAGCAGTACTTC	CARSYFGKQYEQYF